The 9 T cell receptor beta chains in this list originate from one sample, sequenced in a study of T cell repertoires in cytomegalovirus infection. MiXCR was run by TCRdb on the reads, yielding one entry per CDR3 protein. This sample has around 500,000 distinct CDR3 sequences, with about two fifths found just once. Their antigens remain unidentified. The specimen comprised cultured PBMCs, sampled from culture after CMV antigen stimulation. The receptors come from a human donor in good health (CMV status not recorded). Some clones in this sample may be carry-over from other donors' samples.

The chain employs TRBV7-2 and TRBJ2-5; the D is unclear. The germline gives CDR1 SGHTA, CDR2 FQGNSA. CDR3 length equals 14 residues. V lost 5 bases and J 5 bases, leaving 15 bases between the germline ends. The CDR3 protein is CASSPNRRGETQYF. CDR3 nucleotide sequence: TGTGCCAGCAGCCCCAACCGTCGCGGTGAGACCCAGTACTTC.

In its sample, this clonotype was seen once. This chain uses TRBV15 with TRBJ2-5; D uncertain. Trimming removed 6 bases from V and 5 bases from J, with 16 bases in between. The CDR3 consists of 14 residues. CDR1 is LNHNV and CDR2 is YYDKDF in the germline V gene (reference sequence). The CDR3 spells CATRGEPPWETQYF. CDR3 bases: TGTGCCACCAGAGGAGAACCCCCTTGGGAGACCCAGTACTTC.

The sample holds a few counts of this clonotype. The rearrangement links TRBV7-2 to TRBJ2-7; TRBD2 agrees at 11 bases. Germline CDR1 and CDR2: SGHTA and FQGNSA. J gave up 5 bases and V 1 base, and 7 bases lay outside the gene matches. The CDR3 has 16 residues. The chain's CDR3 is CASSLVASGRRHEQYF. The DNA of the CDR3 is TGTGCCAGCAGCTTAGTAGCTAGCGGGAGGAGGCACGAGCAGTACTTC.

The chain couples TRBV20-1 to TRBJ2-1; TRBD2 might be the D (6 bases). V was shortened by 6 bases and J by 7 bases, with 19 bases between the two germline ends. Per the germline V gene, CDR1 is DFQATT and CDR2 is SNEGSKA (reference sequence). The length of the CDR3 is 14 residues. Here the CDR3 DNA reads TGCAGTGCCCGGGGCGGGACCCCCCCAAATGAGCAGTTCTTC. It yields the protein CSARGGTPPNEQFF.

The genes are TRBV27 and TRBJ1-2, with 7 bases matching TRBD1. The germline V gene encodes CDR1 MNHEY and CDR2 SMNVEV (reference sequence). There are 15 residues in the CDR3. V trimming: 8 bases; J trimming: 6 bases; junction bases outside the gene matches: 15. This CDR3 is CASSRLRDSWHGYTF. In nucleotides, the CDR3 is TGTGCCAGCTCTAGGCTCCGGGACAGTTGGCATGGCTACACCTTC.

This clonotype was detected only a few times. This chain joins TRBV6-1 and TRBJ1-4; the D gene is possibly TRBD1 (6 bases). CDR3 length equals 16 residues. V dropped 5 bases and J dropped 0 bases, with 13 bases sitting between them. Germline V lookup: CDR1 MNHNS, CDR2 SASEGT. This CDR3 is CASSRRGSATNEKLFF. The CDR3 DNA follows: TGTGCCAGCAGTCGAAGGGGGTCTGCAACTAATGAAAAACTGTTTTTT.

This clonotype has more than one count but fewer than ten. The chain joins TRBV5-1 to TRBJ2-1, with 9 bases matching TRBD2. Trimming cost V 1 base and J 7 bases; bases outside gene matches: 3. The CDR3 spans 14 residues. Per germline, CDR1 SGHRS and CDR2 YFSETQ. The chain's CDR3 is CASSLWTSDNEQFF. CDR3 DNA: TGCGCCAGCAGCTTGTGGACTAGCGATAATGAGCAGTTCTTC. Supplemented by reference TRBV5-1 and TRBJ2-1, the full variable domain reads KAGVTQTPRYLIKTRGQQVTLSCSPISGHRSVSWYQQTPGQGLQFLFEYFSETQRNKGNFPGRFSGRQFSNSRSEMNVSTLELGDSALYLCASSLWTSDNEQFFGPGTRLTVL.

The chain combines TRBV7-2 with TRBJ1-6; D is perhaps TRBD1 (5 bases). CDR3 size: 15 residues. CDR1 and CDR2 (germline): SGHTA, FQGNSA. V lost 2 bases and J lost 7, with 12 bases in between. The CDR3 sequence: CASSLSSGANSPLHF. In DNA form, the CDR3 reads TGTGCCAGCAGCTTAAGTTCTGGGGCCAATTCACCCCTCCACTTT. The complete variable domain, with remaining parts taken from reference TRBV7-2 and TRBJ1-6, reads GAGVSQSPSNKVTEKGKDVELRCDPISGHTALYWYRQSLGQGLEFLIYFQGNSAPDKSGLPSDRFSAERTGGSVSTLTIQRTQQEDSAVYLCASSLSSGANSPLHFGNGTRLTVT.

This clonotype was counted a few times. V gene TRBV19 combines with J gene TRBJ2-1; 11 nucleotides match TRBD2. Germline lookup yields CDR1 LNHDA and CDR2 SQIVND (reference sequence). The trim removed 7 bases at V and 6 bases at J, leaving 2 bases unmatched. The length of the CDR3 is 13 residues. The CDR3 coding sequence is TGTGCCAGTATCGGACTAGCGGGCAATGAGCAGTTCTTC. It encodes CASIGLAGNEQFF.